This T cell receptor beta chain stems from a study of blood T cell repertoires in COVID-19 (dated by TCRdb to about 2020). A note on the overall study: Samples from collaborators originated in the United States, Italy and Spain and spanned both the acute and convalescent phases of COVID-19. The material from the prospective study consisted of cDNA or gDNA derived from T cells, B-cell-depleted T cells, or PBMCs. Deeply sampled blood TCRbeta repertoires from subjects exposed to, actively infected with, or recovered from COVID-19 were included in the dataset. The repertoires were made available in a free public database intended to serve as a resource for research on the immune response to SARS-CoV-2. The samples were drawn from the first 160 participants of the ongoing ImmuneRACE study and from some 1,300 subjects provided by 6 global collaborators. The sample metadata nearly always contained a de-identified subject ID, COVID-19 status, age in years and sex. Where HLA class I and class II types were available, the types were taken from metadata supplied by the sample provider, not from assay-based typing.

The study at large found these results: The quantity of clinical and demographic metadata differed by source and by participant and was supplied without curation.

Enrolling through a virtual design, the prospective study's participants ranged in age from roughly 18 to 89 years and lived across roughly 23 United States geographic areas. In the prospective study, participants were assigned to cohorts based on the clinical history participants reported in a screening survey and a study questionnaire. Each participant in the prospective study had whole blood, serum and a nasopharyngeal or oropharyngeal swab collected by mobile phlebotomists. Additional blood draws and questionnaires over an approximately two-month period could optionally be provided by prospective study participants. Prospective study blood samples were shipped either frozen or at room temperature before DNA extraction. This clone has only a few counts. Which antigen it targets is not known. A read error may be the cause here, since a much bigger clone is one base away. Other nucleotide sequences from this sample produce the same CDR3.

Reading the germline V gene gives CDR1 MRHNA and CDR2 SNTAGT. The germline V and J ends show losses of 0 bases and 6 bases respectively, and no gene match explains 1 base of the junction. Including the terminal cysteine and phenylalanine, the CDR3 comprises 15 residues. Only the CDR3 portion is preserved as DNA: 45 bases, with reading frame beginning at the first base. TCRbeta CDR3 regions were amplified from genomic DNA using the immunoSEQ Assay, a bias-controlled multiplex PCR. The published analysis was carried out like this. Nucleated cell counts per sample were estimated from amplification of reference gene primers within the assay. Sequence reads were collapsed and filtered to measure the absolute abundance of every unique TCRbeta CDR3 rearrangement. For each sample, productive Simpson clonality was calculated as the square root of Simpson's diversity index over productive rearrangements. TCRdb took this table from immuneACCESS and kept in-frame rearrangements with V and J called. Such tables lack part of the clones; where checked against another copy, unresolved V genes explain under half of the gap, and the rest is unexplained. V and J calls and clone size are given by that table; D and trimming were obtained from the DNA. For this sample the table gives approximately 250,000 clones, of which approximately 90% were detected only once. The ten largest clones represent about 4% of the sample.

This clonotype originated in a woman in her twenties or thirties with acute COVID-19. Sequenced material: PBMCs or T cells enriched from blood (not recorded which). This sequence uses TRBV6-4 and TRBJ2-1, with 11 central nucleotides matching TRBD2. In nucleotide form, the sequence is TGTGCCAGCAGTGACTCAACTAGCGGGAGCAATGAGCAGTTCTTC. This translates into CASSDSTSGSNEQFF.